This passage covers 6 T cell receptor beta chains from one sample sequenced in a study of cytomegalovirus exposure and HLA in healthy donors. The PCR had 60 Vbeta and 13 Jbeta primers. Data came from immunoSEQ multiplex PCR; TCRdb stores just in-frame clones and leaves some out. The sample has around 230,000 clones; about 79% are singletons. Sequencing was performed on PBMCs. The receptors shown here come from a male donor in good health and CMV-seronegative.

This clone was observed a handful of times. The chain couples TRBV9 to TRBJ1-1, with 8 bases lining up with TRBD1. CDR1 is SGDLS and CDR2 is YYNGEE in the germline V gene. The ends lost 0 bases at V and 11 bases at J; junction bases unmatched: 9. The CDR3 extends over 14 amino acids. The CDR3 loop is CASSVVGAGGTAFF. CDR3 in DNA: TGTGCCAGCAGCGTAGTAGGGGCAGGGGGCACGGCTTTCTTT.

The sample holds one count of this clone. The chain links TRBV6-5 to TRBJ1-4, with 8 bases matching TRBD1. Germline values: CDR1 MNHEY, CDR2 SVGAGI. CDR3 length: 14 residues. After removal of 4 bases from V and 3 bases from J, the junction contained 1 base not matched to a gene. CDR3 amino acids: CASSSGGPNEKLFF. For the CDR3, the DNA is TGTGCCAGCAGTTCAGGGGGCCCTAATGAAAAACTGTTTTTT.

This rearrangement joins TRBV20-1 to TRBJ2-7; D remains unclear. Germline V gene data show CDR1 as DFQATT and CDR2 as SNEGSKA (reference sequence). Trimming took 8 bases from V and 6 from J, leaving 5 bases between them. The CDR3 covers 8 residues. CDR3 sequence (DNA): TGCAGTCCGAGCGAGCAGTACTTC. Amino acids: CSPSEQYF.

The chain couples TRBV28 to TRBJ1-1; 8 bases align to TRBD1. Germline lookup yields CDR1 MDHEN and CDR2 SYDVKM. Trimming at V came to 6 bases and at J to 5 bases, leaving 11 bases not matched to a gene. This CDR3 is 15 amino acids long. CDR3 DNA sequence: TGTGCCAGCAGCCTAGCGGACAGGGTGCGTACTGAAGCTTTCTTT. Its protein is CASSLADRVRTEAFF.

The V and J genes are TRBV29-1 and TRBJ2-7; D may be TRBD1 (6 bases). V was pared by 4 bases and J by 2 bases, with 12 bases between. The CDR3 spans 13 residues. Germline CDR1 is SQVTM and CDR2 is ANQGSEA. Written as DNA, the CDR3 is TGCAGCGTTGGGGGGCAGAGAACCTACGAGCAGTACTTC. Translated, it gives CSVGGQRTYEQYF.

This clone was detected once. The J gene is TRBJ1-1, the V gene TRBV5-1; D may be TRBD1 (5 bases). Trimming removed 4 bases from V and 3 bases from J, with 19 bases in between. Germline V gene data show CDR1 as SGHRS and CDR2 as YFSETQ. This CDR3 contains 16 residues. The DNA for the CDR3 is TGCGCCAGCAGCCCGGGGACCGGCGGGGTTGACACTGAAGCTTTCTTT. This codes for CASSPGTGGVDTEAFF.